The clone carrying this T cell receptor beta chain was recorded many times. The data originate from a study of regulatory T cells in long-lasting Graves disease. CDR1 is SGHNT and CDR2 is YYREEE in the germline V gene (reference sequence). The V end lost 4 bases, the J end lost 7 bases, and 8 bases lay between the germline ends. CDR3 length equals 12 residues. This sample's time point: newly diagnosed GD, antithyroid drugs for less than 3 months. Generation of the TCR library employed RNA extracted from PBMCs. Arm-PCR with iRepertoire HTBI primers amplified the CDR3 regions for these TCR beta libraries. TCRdb fed the multiplex PCR reads into MiXCR, producing one record per CDR3 protein. The repertoire consists of hundreds of thousands of distinct CDR3 sequences, with about 14% occurring once and the leading ten covering under 10%. The same specimen was also included in a second study, on T cells in Graves' hyperthyroidism and ophthalmopathy.

This clonotype was sampled from a man younger than 45 with Graves disease. This sample comprised peripheral blood mononuclear cells (PBMCs), obtained at new diagnosis, from a patient treated with antithyroid drugs. V and J are TRBV5-4 and TRBJ1-4; D not resolved. In DNA form, the CDR3 reads TGTGCCAGCAGCGTGGACGGTGAAAAACTGTTTTTT. Its protein is CASSVDGEKLFF.